The 21 T cell receptor beta chains listed next were all sequenced from one sample in a study of blood T cell repertoires in COVID-19. Libraries were prepared by immunoSEQ multiplex PCR; TCRdb keeps only in-frame clonotypes and omits some of them. This table holds 400,000 or so clones, around 84% found once. Specimen: peripheral blood. The receptors shown here come from a human donor in a cohort sampled during active COVID-19.

Only a few counts were recorded for this clone. V gene TRBV7-3 combines with J gene TRBJ1-1, with D maybe TRBD1 (5 bases). CDR1 is SGHTA, CDR2 FQGTGA, per germline. The CDR3 covers 14 residues. Deletions cut 3 bases from V and 1 base from J, with 9 bases between. The CDR3 sequence is CASSLWGGNTEAFF. The CDR3 region has the DNA TGTGCCAGCAGCTTGTGGGGCGGGAACACTGAAGCTTTCTTT.

The V call is TRBV11-1, the J call TRBJ1-2; D uncertain. Trimming pared 6 bases from V and 4 bases from J, leaving 12 bases between. CDR1 is SGHAT, CDR2 FQDESV, per germline (reference sequence). The CDR3 runs to 13 residues. The CDR3 DNA reads as TGTGCCAGCAGGCAAACAGATTCCTATGGCTACACCTTC. This codes for CASRQTDSYGYTF.

V gene TRBV10-3 combines with J gene TRBJ2-2; 8 bases align to TRBD1. The CDR3 is 15 residues long. Trimming removed 5 bases from V and 5 bases from J; junction bases left unmatched: 7. Germline CDR1 and CDR2: ENHRY and SYGVKD. Written as DNA, the CDR3 is TGTGCCATCAGTCGGCAGGGGGCGCTTACCGGGGAGCTGTTTTTT. Translated, it gives CAISRQGALTGELFF.

The rearrangement joins TRBV19 to TRBJ1-5; TRBD1 matches 7 bases. V shed 3 bases and J 2 bases; nucleotides not matched to a gene: 7. CDR3 length equals 16 residues. From germline, CDR1 is LNHDA and CDR2 SQIVND (reference sequence). The CDR3: CASSIRGLGGNQPQHF. DNA of the CDR3: TGTGCCAGTAGTATTAGGGGGCTAGGCGGCAATCAGCCCCAGCATTTT.

CDR3 amino acids: CASSSPDRVKAEAFF. CDR3 sequence (DNA): TGTGCCAGCAGTTCGCCGGACAGGGTGAAGGCTGAAGCTTTCTTT. V gene TRBV28 combines with J gene TRBJ1-1; 8 bases agree with TRBD1. Germline lookup yields CDR1 MDHEN and CDR2 SYDVKM. V shed 4 bases, J shed 6 bases, and the junction held 10 bases outside the gene matches. The CDR3 has 15 amino acids.

The chain is built from TRBV7-2 and TRBJ2-5; 8 nucleotides align to TRBD2. This CDR3 has 18 amino acids. In germline, CDR1 is SGHTA, CDR2 FQGNSA. The V gene end was trimmed by 5 bases and the J gene end by 0 bases; junction bases not matched to a gene: 14. Here the CDR3 reads CASSTLFREAGDQETQYF. In nucleotides, the CDR3 is TGTGCCAGCAGCACCCTTTTTCGAGAAGCGGGGGACCAAGAGACCCAGTACTTC.

This sequence joins TRBV30 and TRBJ2-3; possibly TRBD1 for D (5 bases). Germline assignment: CDR1 GTSNPN and CDR2 SVGIG (reference sequence). Trimming removed 4 bases at V and 4 bases at J, with 21 bases between. This CDR3 is built from 16 residues. The CDR3 coding sequence is TGTGCCTGGAATATACAGGCCCTCGCATCCCCAGATACGCAGTATTTT. Amino acid sequence: CAWNIQALASPDTQYF. Complete variable domain (other parts from reference TRBV30 and TRBJ2-3): SQTIHQWPATLVQPVGSPLSLECTVEGTSNPNLYWYRQAAGRGLQLLFYSVGIGQISSEVPQNLSASRPQDRQFILSSKKLLLSDSGFYLCAWNIQALASPDTQYFGPGTRLTVL.

The rearrangement joins TRBV5-1 to TRBJ2-5; D remains unclear. Germline V gives CDR1 SGHRS, CDR2 YFSETQ. The germline V and J ends were trimmed by 4 bases and 0 bases, with 13 bases remaining between them. The CDR3 totals 15 residues. The DNA of the CDR3 is TGCGCCAGCAGCCCTCCACCAGCGTACCAAGAGACCCAGTACTTC. Translation: CASSPPPAYQETQYF.

This clone was observed once. This chain connects TRBV7-2 to TRBJ2-2, with TRBD1 as a possible D gene (6 bases). CDR3 size: 16 residues. Per germline, CDR1 SGHTA and CDR2 FQGNSA. V lost 1 base, J lost 4 bases, and 13 bases lay in between. The CDR3 DNA reads as TGTGCCAGCAGCTTAGGGACAGCCTTCGGCACCGGGGAGCTGTTTTTT. The encoded protein is CASSLGTAFGTGELFF.

This rearrangement joins TRBV24-1 to TRBJ2-3; D gene unclear. CDR1 KGHDR and CDR2 SFDVKD come from the germline V gene. With 8 bases removed from V and 1 base from J, the gap between germline ends came to 9 bases. The CDR3 loop spans 13 amino acids. The CDR3, as DNA: TGTGCCACCATTGAAGAGGGCACAGATACGCAGTATTTT. Residues: CATIEEGTDTQYF.

The count of this clone is one. The V call is TRBV19, the J call TRBJ1-6, with 7 bases fitting TRBD1. V lost 1 base to trimming and J lost 11 bases; unmatched junction nucleotides: 8. Germline CDR1 LNHDA, CDR2 SQIVND (reference sequence). This CDR3 contains 15 residues. CDR3 nucleotides: TGTGCCAGTAGTATAGGATACAGGGGTCAGACACCCCTCCACTTT. As protein: CASSIGYRGQTPLHF.

The genes are TRBV28 and TRBJ2-7; 13 nucleotides align to TRBD2. This CDR3 has 14 residues. In germline, CDR1 is MDHEN, CDR2 SYDVKM. With 5 bases clipped from V and 6 bases from J, the junction kept 4 bases outside the gene matches. This CDR3 reads CASSPGTSGIEQYF. CDR3 nucleotides: TGTGCCAGCAGTCCGGGGACTAGCGGGATCGAGCAGTACTTC.

This clone has more than one count but fewer than ten. The V call is TRBV11-1, the J call TRBJ2-5; perhaps TRBD2 as D (6 bases). CDR1 SGHAT and CDR2 FQDESV come from the germline V gene (reference sequence). CDR3 length equals 13 residues. The V end was cut by 3 bases, the J end by 5 bases, with 10 bases between. The CDR3 here is CASSFAGRETQYF. CDR3 bases: TGTGCCAGCAGCTTTGCAGGGAGGGAGACCCAGTACTTC.

The chain couples TRBV2 to TRBJ1-4, with D unclear. This CDR3 region has 13 residues. Per germline, CDR1 SNHLY and CDR2 FYNNEI. Trimming shortened V by 4 bases and J by 6 bases, and 9 bases separated the two germline ends. The CDR3 protein is CASSVWSDEKLFF. The CDR3 region has the DNA TGTGCCAGCAGTGTGTGGTCAGATGAAAAACTGTTTTTT.

The genes are TRBV5-3 and TRBJ1-2, with 10 bases lining up with TRBD1. TRBV5-3 is an ORF for which the function is uncertain. The V segment lost 3 bases and the J segment 0 bases; nucleotides outside the gene matches: 14. There are 19 residues in the CDR3. In DNA form, the CDR3 reads TGTGCCAGAAGCTCACCCTTCGACAGGGGGCGCTCCCCTAACTATGGCTACACCTTC. Protein sequence: CARSSPFDRGRSPNYGYTF.

The chain carries TRBV5-5 and TRBJ2-7; 7 bases match TRBD1. Germline V gene data show CDR1 as SGHKS and CDR2 as YYEKEE (reference sequence). V lost 0 bases to trimming and J lost 2 bases; unmatched junction nucleotides: 2. The CDR3 consists of 14 residues. CDR3 nucleotide sequence: TGTGCCAGCAGCTTGGGGCAGGGGGCCTACGAGCAGTACTTC. This translates into CASSLGQGAYEQYF. Full variable domain (missing parts from reference TRBV5-5 and TRBJ2-7): DAGVTQSPTHLIKTRGQQVTLRCSPISGHKSVSWYQQVLGQGPQFIFQYYEKEERGRGNFPDRFSARQFPNYSSELNVNALLLGDSALYLCASSLGQGAYEQYFGPGTRLTVT.

The chain recombines TRBV29-1 with TRBJ2-1; 11 positions match TRBD2. Germline V gene lookup returns CDR1 SQVTM and CDR2 ANQGSEA. The junction had 9 bases not matched to a gene; V was cut back by 7 bases and J by 10 bases. The CDR3 is 13 residues long. The CDR3 reads CSAASGGRGEQFF. DNA for the CDR3: TGCAGCGCCGCTAGCGGGGGGCGGGGAGAGCAGTTCTTC.

V and J are TRBV11-2 and TRBJ2-7; TRBD1 matches at 7 bases. Trimming at V came to 5 bases and at J to 4 bases, leaving 8 bases not matched to a gene. CDR1 and CDR2 from the germline V gene are SGHAT and FQNNGV. The CDR3 length is 14 residues. For the CDR3, the DNA is TGTGCCAGCAGCATGGACAGGCTTGGGTACGAGCAGTACTTC. This codes for CASSMDRLGYEQYF.

The chain employs TRBV10-1 and TRBJ2-3, with D possibly TRBD1 on 5 matching bases. V was clipped by 2 bases and J by 3 bases, with 6 bases between them. There are 13 residues in the CDR3. Germline V gene sequence: CDR1 WNHNN, CDR2 SYGVQD (reference sequence). The CDR3 DNA is TGCGCCAGCAGTGAGCGGACAACAGATACGCAGTATTTT. Translating gives CASSERTTDTQYF.

This chain connects TRBV2 to TRBJ1-1, with D unresolved. V gave up 8 bases and J gave up 1 base, with 14 bases separating them. This CDR3 region has 14 residues. The germline CDR1 and CDR2 sequences are SNHLY and FYNNEI. The CDR3 DNA sequence: TGTGCCAGCTATTTCGGGGAGGGGAACACTGAAGCTTTCTTT. This encodes CASYFGEGNTEAFF.

The chain carries TRBV13 and TRBJ1-1; a possible D gene is TRBD1 (6 bases). The V end was cut by 2 bases, the J end by 1 base, with 8 bases between. CDR1 is PRHDT and CDR2 is FYEKMQ in the germline V gene (reference sequence). The CDR3 consists of 14 residues. The CDR3 reads CASSLWDKNTEAFF. CDR3 nucleotides: TGTGCCAGCAGCTTATGGGACAAGAACACTGAAGCTTTCTTT.